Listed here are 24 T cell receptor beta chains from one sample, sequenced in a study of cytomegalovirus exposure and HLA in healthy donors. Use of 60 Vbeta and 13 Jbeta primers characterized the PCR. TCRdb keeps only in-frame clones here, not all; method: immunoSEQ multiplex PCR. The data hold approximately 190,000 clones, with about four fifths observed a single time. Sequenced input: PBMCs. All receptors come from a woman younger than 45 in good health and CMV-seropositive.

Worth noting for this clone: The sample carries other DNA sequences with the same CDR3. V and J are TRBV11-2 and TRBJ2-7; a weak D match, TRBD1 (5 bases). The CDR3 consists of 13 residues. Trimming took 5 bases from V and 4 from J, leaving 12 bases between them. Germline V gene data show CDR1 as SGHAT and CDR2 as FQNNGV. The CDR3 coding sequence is TGTGCCAGCAGCCCCACCGCAGGGTACGAGCAGTACTTC. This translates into CASSPTAGYEQYF.

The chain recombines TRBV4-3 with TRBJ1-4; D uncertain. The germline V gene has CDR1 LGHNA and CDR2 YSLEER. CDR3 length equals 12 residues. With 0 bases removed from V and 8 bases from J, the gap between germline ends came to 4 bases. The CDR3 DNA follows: TGCGCCAGCAGCCAAGATTCGGAAAAACTGTTTTTT. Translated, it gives CASSQDSEKLFF.

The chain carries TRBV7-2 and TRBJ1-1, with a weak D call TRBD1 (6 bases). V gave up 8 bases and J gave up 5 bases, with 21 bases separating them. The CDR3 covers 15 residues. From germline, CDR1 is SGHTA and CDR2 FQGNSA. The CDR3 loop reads CASSAVGGGWTEAFF. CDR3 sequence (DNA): TGTGCCAGCTCTGCCGTTGGGGGCGGTTGGACTGAAGCTTTCTTT.

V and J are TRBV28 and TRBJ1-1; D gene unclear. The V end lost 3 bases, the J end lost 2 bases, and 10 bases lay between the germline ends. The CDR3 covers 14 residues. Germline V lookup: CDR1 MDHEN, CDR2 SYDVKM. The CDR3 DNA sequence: TGTGCCAGCAGTTTCTCAGACACTAACACTGAAGCTTTCTTT. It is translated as CASSFSDTNTEAFF.

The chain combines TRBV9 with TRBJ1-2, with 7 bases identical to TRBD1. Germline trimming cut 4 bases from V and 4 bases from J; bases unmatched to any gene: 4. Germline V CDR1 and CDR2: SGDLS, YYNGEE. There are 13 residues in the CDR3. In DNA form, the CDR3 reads TGTGCCAGCAGCCCTACAGGGGCCTATGGCTACACCTTC. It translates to CASSPTGAYGYTF.

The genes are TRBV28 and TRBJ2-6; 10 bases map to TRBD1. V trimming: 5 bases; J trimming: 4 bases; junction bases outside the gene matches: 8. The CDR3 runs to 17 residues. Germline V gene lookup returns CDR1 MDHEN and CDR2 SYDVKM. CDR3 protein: CASSRDRGSTGANVLTF. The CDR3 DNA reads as TGTGCCAGCAGTCGGGACAGGGGATCTACCGGGGCCAACGTCCTGACTTTC.

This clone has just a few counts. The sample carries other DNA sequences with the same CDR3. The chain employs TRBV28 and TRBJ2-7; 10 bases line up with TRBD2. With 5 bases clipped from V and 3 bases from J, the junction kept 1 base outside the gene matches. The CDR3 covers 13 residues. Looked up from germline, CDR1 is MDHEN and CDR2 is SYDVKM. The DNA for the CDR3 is TGTGCCAGCAGTCTAGCGGGAGTCTACGAGCAGTACTTC. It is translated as CASSLAGVYEQYF.

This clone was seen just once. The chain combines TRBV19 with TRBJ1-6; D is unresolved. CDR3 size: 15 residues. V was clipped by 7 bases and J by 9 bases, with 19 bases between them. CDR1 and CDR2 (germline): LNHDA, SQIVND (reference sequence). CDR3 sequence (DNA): TGTGCCAGTACGAGAGGCCTCGGGGAGCCTTCACCCCTCCACTTT. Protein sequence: CASTRGLGEPSPLHF.

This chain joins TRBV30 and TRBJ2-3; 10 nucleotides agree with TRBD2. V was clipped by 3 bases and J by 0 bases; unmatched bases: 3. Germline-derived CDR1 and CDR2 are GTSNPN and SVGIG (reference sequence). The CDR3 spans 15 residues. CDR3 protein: CAWSSAGGSTDTQYF. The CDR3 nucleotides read TGTGCCTGGAGCTCAGCGGGGGGGAGCACAGATACGCAGTATTTT.

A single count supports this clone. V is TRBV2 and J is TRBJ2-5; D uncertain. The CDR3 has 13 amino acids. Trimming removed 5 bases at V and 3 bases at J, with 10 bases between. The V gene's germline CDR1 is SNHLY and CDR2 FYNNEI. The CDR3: CASSHRVKETQYF. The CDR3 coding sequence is TGTGCCAGCAGTCACCGGGTCAAAGAGACCCAGTACTTC.

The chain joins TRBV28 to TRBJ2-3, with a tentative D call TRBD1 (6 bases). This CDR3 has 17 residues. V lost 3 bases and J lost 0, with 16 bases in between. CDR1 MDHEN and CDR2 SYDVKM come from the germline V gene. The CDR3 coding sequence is TGTGCCAGCAGTTTTAAGCCAGGGGAAGGGAGCACAGATACGCAGTATTTT. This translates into CASSFKPGEGSTDTQYF.

CDR3 residues: CASTGGGRYEQYF. The CDR3 DNA is TGTGCCAGCACCGGGGGGGGTAGGTACGAGCAGTACTTC. J is TRBJ2-7 and V is TRBV11-2; the match to TRBD2 covers 8 bases. Germline V gene data show CDR1 as SGHAT and CDR2 as FQNNGV. The CDR3 loop spans 13 amino acids. Trimming cost V 7 bases and J 4 bases; bases outside gene matches: 6.

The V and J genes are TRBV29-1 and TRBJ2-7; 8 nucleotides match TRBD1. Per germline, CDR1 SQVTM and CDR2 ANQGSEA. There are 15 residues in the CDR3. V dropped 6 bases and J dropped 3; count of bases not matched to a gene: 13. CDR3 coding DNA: TGCAGCGTGGAGGTTCGGGACAGGCCTCGCTACGAGCAGTACTTC. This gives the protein CSVEVRDRPRYEQYF.

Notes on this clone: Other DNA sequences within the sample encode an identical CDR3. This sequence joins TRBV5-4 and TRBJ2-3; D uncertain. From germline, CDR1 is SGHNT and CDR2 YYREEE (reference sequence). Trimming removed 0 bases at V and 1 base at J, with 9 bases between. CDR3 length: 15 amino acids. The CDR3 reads CASSLGSVRTDTQYF. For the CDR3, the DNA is TGTGCCAGCAGCTTGGGGAGTGTACGCACAGATACGCAGTATTTT.

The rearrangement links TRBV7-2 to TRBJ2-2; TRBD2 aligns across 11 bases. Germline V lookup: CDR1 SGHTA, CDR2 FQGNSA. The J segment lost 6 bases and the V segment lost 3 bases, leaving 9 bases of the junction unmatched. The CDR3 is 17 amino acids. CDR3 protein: CASSFVSGRAGAGELFF. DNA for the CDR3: TGTGCCAGCAGCTTCGTTAGCGGGAGGGCCGGGGCCGGGGAGCTGTTTTTT.

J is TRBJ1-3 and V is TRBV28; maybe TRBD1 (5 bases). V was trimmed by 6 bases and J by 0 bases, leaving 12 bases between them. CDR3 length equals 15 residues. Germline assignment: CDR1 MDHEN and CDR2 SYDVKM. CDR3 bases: TGTGCCAGCAGGGGACGGGAGAGCTCTGGAAACACCATATATTTT. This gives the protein CASRGRESSGNTIYF.

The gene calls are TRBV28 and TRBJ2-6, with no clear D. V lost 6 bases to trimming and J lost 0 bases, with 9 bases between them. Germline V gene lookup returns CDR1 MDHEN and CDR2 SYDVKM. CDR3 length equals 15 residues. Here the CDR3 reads CASSKQTSGANVLTF. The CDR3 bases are TGTGCCAGCAGCAAACAGACCTCTGGGGCCAACGTCCTGACTTTC.

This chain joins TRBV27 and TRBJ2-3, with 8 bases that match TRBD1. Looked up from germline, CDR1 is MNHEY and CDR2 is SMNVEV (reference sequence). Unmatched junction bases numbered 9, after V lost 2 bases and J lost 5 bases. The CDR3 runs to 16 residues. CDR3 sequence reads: CASSLKQGGLGDTQYF. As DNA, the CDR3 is TGTGCCAGCAGTTTAAAACAGGGGGGTTTAGGAGATACGCAGTATTTT.

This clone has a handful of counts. The CDR3 nucleotides read TGTGCCAGCCGACCCGGGAGTAGCAATCAGCCCCAGCATTTT. This codes for CASRPGSSNQPQHF. This rearrangement joins TRBV27 to TRBJ1-5, with unresolved D. The CDR3 runs 14 residues. V was trimmed by 8 bases and J by 0 bases, leaving 11 bases between them. Germline V lookup: CDR1 MNHEY, CDR2 SMNVEV (reference sequence).

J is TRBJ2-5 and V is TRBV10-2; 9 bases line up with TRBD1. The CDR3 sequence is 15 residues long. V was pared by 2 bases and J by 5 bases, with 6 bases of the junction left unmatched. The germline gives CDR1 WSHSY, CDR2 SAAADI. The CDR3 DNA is TGCGCCAGCAGTGAGCGGGACAGGGTGAGGGAGACCCAGTACTTC. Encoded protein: CASSERDRVRETQYF.

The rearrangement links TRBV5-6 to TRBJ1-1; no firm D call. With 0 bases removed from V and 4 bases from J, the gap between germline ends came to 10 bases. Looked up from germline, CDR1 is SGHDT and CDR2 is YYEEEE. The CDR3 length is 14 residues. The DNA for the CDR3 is TGTGCCAGCAGCTTGGACCTTACGGGCACTGAAGCTTTCTTT. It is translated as CASSLDLTGTEAFF.

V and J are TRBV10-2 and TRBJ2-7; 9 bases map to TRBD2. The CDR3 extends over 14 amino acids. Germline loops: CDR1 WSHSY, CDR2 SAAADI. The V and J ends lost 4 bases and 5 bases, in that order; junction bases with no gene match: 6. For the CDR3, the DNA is TGCGCCAGCAGTGGGACTAGCGAGGTCCACGAGCAGTACTTC. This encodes CASSGTSEVHEQYF.

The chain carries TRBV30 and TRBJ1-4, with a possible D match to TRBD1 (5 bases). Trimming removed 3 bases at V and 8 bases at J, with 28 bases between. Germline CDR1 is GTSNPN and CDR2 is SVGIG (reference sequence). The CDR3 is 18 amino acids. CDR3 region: CAWRAPFPRGGSTEKLFF. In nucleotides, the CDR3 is TGTGCCTGGAGGGCCCCATTCCCGCGGGGCGGGTCTACGGAAAAACTGTTTTTT.

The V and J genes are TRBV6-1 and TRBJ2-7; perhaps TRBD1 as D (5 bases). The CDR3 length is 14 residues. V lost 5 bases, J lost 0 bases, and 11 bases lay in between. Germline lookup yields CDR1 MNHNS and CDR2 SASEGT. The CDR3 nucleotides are TGTGCCAGCAGTTTGGACACGAGCTCCTACGAGCAGTACTTC. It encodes CASSLDTSSYEQYF.